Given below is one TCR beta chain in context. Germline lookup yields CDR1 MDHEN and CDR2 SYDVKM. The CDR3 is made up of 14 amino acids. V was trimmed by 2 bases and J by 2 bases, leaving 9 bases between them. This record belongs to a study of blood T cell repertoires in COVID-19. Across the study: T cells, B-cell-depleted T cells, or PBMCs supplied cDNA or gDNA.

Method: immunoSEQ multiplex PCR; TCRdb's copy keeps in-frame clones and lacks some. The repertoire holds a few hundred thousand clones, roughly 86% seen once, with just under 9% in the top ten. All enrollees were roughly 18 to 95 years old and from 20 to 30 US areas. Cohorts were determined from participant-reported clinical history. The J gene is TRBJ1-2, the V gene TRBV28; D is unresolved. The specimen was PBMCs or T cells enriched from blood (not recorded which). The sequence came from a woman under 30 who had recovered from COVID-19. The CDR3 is CASSLRGSNYGYTF. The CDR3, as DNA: TGTGCCAGCAGTTTACGAGGGTCAAACTATGGCTACACCTTC.